This TCR beta chain came from a study of blood T cell repertoires in COVID-19. Individuals drawn from about two dozen US areas were about 18 to 89 years old. Participants' reported clinical history set cohort assignment. Each recovered donor of Cohort 3 presented with two negative PCRs, clearance, or symptom resolution. The junction had 7 bases not matched to a gene; V was cut back by 3 bases and J by 5 bases. Germline CDR1 is MDHEN and CDR2 is SYDVKM. The CDR3 is 15 amino acids. Under the authors' procedure: Amplification of reference gene primers provided the estimated nucleated cell counts. Using immunoSEQ multiplex PCR, the repertoire was profiled, and TCRdb retains in-frame clones only, with some absent. V and J calls and clone size are those listed in that table; D and trimming were worked out from the DNA. The repertoire holds fewer than 500,000 clones, with approximately 90% as singletons.

The sequence was collected from a young man who had recovered from COVID-19. The chain links TRBV28 to TRBJ2-1; 7 nucleotides match TRBD2. The sample taken for sequencing was PBMCs or T cells enriched from blood (not recorded which). The chain's CDR3 is CASSLEGLSHNEQFF. The CDR3, as DNA: TGTGCCAGCAGTTTGGAGGGACTATCCCACAATGAGCAGTTCTTC.